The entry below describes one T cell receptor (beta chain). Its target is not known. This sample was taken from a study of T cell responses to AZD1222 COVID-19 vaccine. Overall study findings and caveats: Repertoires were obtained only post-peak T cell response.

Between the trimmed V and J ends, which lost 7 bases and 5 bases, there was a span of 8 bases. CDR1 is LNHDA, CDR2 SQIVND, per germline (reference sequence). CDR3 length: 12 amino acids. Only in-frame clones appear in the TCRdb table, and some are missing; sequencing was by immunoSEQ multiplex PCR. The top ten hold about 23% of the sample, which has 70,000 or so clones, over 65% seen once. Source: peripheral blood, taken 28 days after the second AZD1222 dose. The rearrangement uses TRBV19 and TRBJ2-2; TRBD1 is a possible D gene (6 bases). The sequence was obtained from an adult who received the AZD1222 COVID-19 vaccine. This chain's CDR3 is CASKQGTGELFF. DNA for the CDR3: TGTGCCAGTAAGCAGGGGACCGGGGAGCTGTTTTTT.